The 29 T cell receptor beta chains below all came from one sample that was sequenced in a study of shared clonotypes between healthy human individuals (dated by TCRdb to the early 2020s). The method behind the library was the immunoSEQ multiplex PCR assay. What TCRdb holds here is the immuneACCESS table cut down to in-frame rearrangements. Part of the clones is not present; checked against another copy, under half of the missing clones reflect an unresolved V gene, and the others are unexplained. In this sample the table shows some 1,900,000 clones, approximately 95% of which occur a single time. The top ten hold 0.95% to 1.5% of the sample. CD8 naive samples were obtained by positive selection for CCR7 among CD45RO-negative cells, yielding a CD45RA+CCR7+ population from which TemRA cells were excluded. Source material: naive CD8+ T cells sorted from blood. The sample's cell subset or site label is to be understood as: CD45RA+CCR7+. Receptors originate from a man aged 18 to 29 in good health.

V and J are TRBV27 and TRBJ2-7; no clear D. Germline CDR1 and CDR2: MNHEY and SMNVEV (reference sequence). The CDR3 runs to 13 residues. V dropped 4 bases and J dropped 3 bases, with 10 bases sitting between them. CDR3 in DNA: TGTGCCAGCAGTTCGAAAGATATCTACGAGCAGTACTTC. It yields the protein CASSSKDIYEQYF.

The chain employs TRBV6-6 and TRBJ1-3; D is perhaps TRBD1 (5 bases). The CDR3 contains 14 residues. Trimming cost V 8 bases and J 3 bases, with 14 bases left between them. Germline values: CDR1 MNHNY, CDR2 SVGAGI (reference sequence). The CDR3 is CASSGGIYGNTIYF. The CDR3 region has the DNA TGTGCCAGCTCCGGGGGTATTTATGGAAACACCATATATTTT.

This sequence joins TRBV4-3 and TRBJ2-1, with 9 bases aligning to TRBD2. The CDR3 extends over 16 amino acids. In germline, CDR1 is LGHNA, CDR2 YSLEER. J lost 9 bases, V lost 1 base, and 10 bases had no gene match. CDR3: CASSQVFLAGVGEQFF. The CDR3 DNA sequence: TGCGCCAGCAGCCAAGTCTTTTTAGCGGGAGTAGGTGAGCAGTTCTTC.

This clone was found once. The chain links TRBV4-3 to TRBJ2-1; weak D call: TRBD1 (7 bases). CDR1 is LGHNA, CDR2 YSLEER, per germline. The CDR3 runs to 16 residues. With 1 base removed from V and 8 bases from J, the gap between germline ends came to 18 bases. The CDR3 reads CASSQGWQGEEDEQFF. The CDR3 nucleotides read TGCGCCAGCAGCCAAGGGTGGCAGGGGGAGGAGGATGAGCAGTTCTTC.

The chain couples TRBV4-1 to TRBJ2-2; no definite D call. V was cut by 1 base and J by 0 bases, with 12 bases left in between. This CDR3 comprises 17 residues. Germline V gives CDR1 MGHRA, CDR2 YSYEKL. CDR3 amino acids: CASSQGVGLANTGELFF. CDR3 bases: TGCGCCAGCAGCCAAGGAGTAGGGCTAGCGAACACCGGGGAGCTGTTTTTT.

The chain combines TRBV11-2 with TRBJ2-3, with D hard to call. The CDR3 totals 13 residues. The V end was cut by 4 bases, the J end by 8 bases, with 13 bases between. CDR1 SGHAT and CDR2 FQNNGV come from the germline V gene. This chain's CDR3 is CASSSSLQSTQYF. The DNA for the CDR3 is TGTGCCAGCAGCTCCTCTCTTCAGAGTACGCAGTATTTT.

The genes are TRBV5-6 and TRBJ2-7, with D possibly TRBD1 on 6 matching bases. V shed 8 bases and J shed 0 bases, with 12 bases lying between them. The CDR3 sequence is 13 residues long. Per germline, CDR1 SGHDT and CDR2 YYEEEE. The CDR3 DNA is TGTGCCAGTTCCGGGACATTCTCCTACGAGCAGTACTTC. Protein: CASSGTFSYEQYF.

The chain employs TRBV4-1 and TRBJ2-1, with D possibly being TRBD1 or TRBD2 (6 bases each). The length of the CDR3 is 13 residues. The ends were cut back, 1 base at V and 8 bases at J, with 9 bases in the middle. Germline CDR1 and CDR2: MGHRA and YSYEKL. CDR3 sequence (DNA): TGCGCCAGCAGCCAAGGGGGGGCGTATGAGCAGTTCTTC. Residues: CASSQGGAYEQFF.

This chain links TRBV5-4 with TRBJ1-2; a possible D gene is TRBD1 (6 bases). Trimming left V 3 bases short and J 2 bases short, with 17 bases between. In germline, CDR1 is SGHNT, CDR2 YYREEE (reference sequence). CDR3 length equals 16 residues. The DNA for the CDR3 is TGTGCCAGCAGCTACGATCCGGACAGTGAGAACTATGGCTACACCTTC. Amino acid sequence: CASSYDPDSENYGYTF.

The chain links TRBV5-6 to TRBJ2-3; TRBD2 matches 7 bases. Germline V gene lookup returns CDR1 SGHDT and CDR2 YYEEEE. Trimming cost V 4 bases and J 2 bases; bases outside gene matches: 4. The CDR3 runs 14 residues. The CDR3 DNA reads TGTGCCAGCAGCGTGAGCGGGAACACAGATACGCAGTATTTT. Translated: CASSVSGNTDTQYF.

V and J are TRBV11-2 and TRBJ1-3; no clear D. The V and J ends lost 5 bases and 9 bases respectively, with 8 bases between them. Germline CDR1 reads SGHAT; CDR2 reads FQNNGV. The CDR3 is made up of 11 amino acids. The CDR3 protein is CASSPGGTIYF. CDR3 DNA: TGTGCCAGCAGCCCCGGCGGCACCATATATTTT.

The chain links TRBV27 to TRBJ2-7; no reliable D call. The CDR3 covers 14 residues. Trimming removed 5 bases from V and 3 bases from J, with 14 bases in between. Germline V CDR1 and CDR2: MNHEY, SMNVEV (reference sequence). In DNA, the CDR3 is TGTGCCAGCAGTCCCCCTCCACGTCTCTACGAGCAGTACTTC. As protein: CASSPPPRLYEQYF.

This chain links TRBV27 with TRBJ2-7, with D tentatively TRBD2 (6 bases). Trimming left V 3 bases short and J 5 bases short, with 14 bases between. The CDR3 length is 14 residues. Germline-derived CDR1 and CDR2 are MNHEY and SMNVEV (reference sequence). CDR3 sequence reads: CASSFNFGGDEQYF. CDR3 coding DNA: TGTGCCAGCAGTTTCAATTTCGGCGGGGACGAGCAGTACTTC.

The genes are TRBV5-6 and TRBJ2-7; perhaps TRBD2 as D (5 bases). Germline V CDR1 and CDR2: SGHDT, YYEEEE. V was trimmed by 1 base and J by 6 bases, leaving 20 bases between them. This CDR3 comprises 16 residues. CDR3 bases: TGTGCCAGCAGCTTGATGGATAAACTAGGCTCGGTCGAGCAGTACTTC. Protein: CASSLMDKLGSVEQYF.

This clone was picked up one time. This rearrangement joins TRBV7-6 to TRBJ2-2; no definite D call. The V end was cut by 3 bases, the J end by 4 bases, with 6 bases between. The CDR3 extends over 13 amino acids. Germline V gives CDR1 SGHVS, CDR2 FNYEAQ. The CDR3 DNA reads as TGTGCCAGCAGCTTTATAGGCACCGGGGAGCTGTTTTTT. Its translation is CASSFIGTGELFF.

This clone was seen just once. The gene calls are TRBV5-4 and TRBJ1-2; 10 bases are a match to TRBD1. Trimming took 5 bases from V and 4 from J; bases not matched to a gene: 11. This CDR3 spans 16 amino acids. The germline CDR1 and CDR2 sequences are SGHNT and YYREEE (reference sequence). The CDR3 protein is CASRSVGQGVSYGYTF. CDR3 sequence (DNA): TGTGCCAGCAGGAGCGTTGGACAGGGGGTGAGCTATGGCTACACCTTC.

The J gene is TRBJ2-7, the V gene TRBV7-8; a weak D match, TRBD1 (6 bases). This CDR3 contains 14 residues. V was cut by 4 bases and J by 1 base, with 11 bases left in between. The germline V gene encodes CDR1 SGHVS and CDR2 FQNEAQ. This chain's CDR3 is CASSSTGDSYEQYF. The CDR3 nucleotides are TGTGCCAGCAGCTCGACAGGTGATTCCTACGAGCAGTACTTC. The whole variable domain, filled in from reference TRBV7-8 and TRBJ2-7, reads GAGVSQSPRYKVAKRGQDVALRCDPISGHVSLFWYQQALGQGPEFLTYFQNEAQLDKSGLPSDRFFAERPEGSVSTLKIQRTQQEDSAVYLCASSSTGDSYEQYFGPGTRLTVT.

This clone was seen more than once but under ten times. The chain has TRBV27 and TRBJ2-2; the D gene is possibly TRBD1 (6 bases). The CDR3 spans 13 residues. V dropped 10 bases and J dropped 6 bases, with 15 bases sitting between them. CDR1 and CDR2 (germline): MNHEY, SMNVEV (reference sequence). The CDR3 reads CATGTRVPGELFF. The DNA of the CDR3 is TGTGCCACGGGGACAAGGGTCCCCGGGGAGCTGTTTTTT.

CDR3 residues: CASEHSYPPRDTEAFF. The DNA of the CDR3 is TGTGCCAGCGAGCATTCATACCCACCAAGGGACACTGAAGCTTTCTTT. This chain links TRBV11-2 with TRBJ1-1; D is undetermined. This CDR3 contains 16 residues. The ends were cut back, 8 bases at V and 3 bases at J, with 22 bases in the middle. The germline V gene has CDR1 SGHAT and CDR2 FQNNGV. The whole variable domain, filled in from reference TRBV11-2 and TRBJ1-1, reads EAGVAQSPRYKIIEKRQSVAFWCNPISGHATLYWYQQILGQGPKLLIQFQNNGVVDDSQLPKDRFSAERLKGVDSTLKIQPAKLEDSAVYLCASEHSYPPRDTEAFFGQGTRLTVV.

V gene TRBV30 combines with J gene TRBJ2-7, with D possibly matching TRBD2 (5 bases). The CDR3 loop spans 13 amino acids. Trimming cost V 0 bases and J 3 bases, with 9 bases left between them. Germline V gene data show CDR1 as GTSNPN and CDR2 as SVGIG (reference sequence). CDR3 protein: CAWSVYGDYEQYF. The CDR3 DNA reads as TGTGCCTGGAGTGTATACGGGGACTACGAGCAGTACTTC.

The chain is built from TRBV7-9 and TRBJ2-1, with 12 bases lining up with TRBD2. From germline, CDR1 is SEHNR and CDR2 FQNEAQ (reference sequence). This CDR3 is 16 amino acids long. V shed 5 bases, J shed 8 bases, and the junction held 10 bases outside the gene matches. CDR3 in DNA: TGTGCCAGCAGCGGGCCTAGCGGGAGGGCCGTATATGAGCAGTTCTTC. This encodes CASSGPSGRAVYEQFF. The complete variable domain, with remaining parts taken from reference TRBV7-9 and TRBJ2-1, reads DTGVSQNPRHKITKRGQNVTFRCDPISEHNRLYWYRQTLGQGPEFLTYFQNEAQLEKSRLLSDRFSAERPKGSFSTLEIQRTEQGDSAMYLCASSGPSGRAVYEQFFGPGTRLTVL.

The chain carries TRBV9 and TRBJ1-1; 11 bases match TRBD1. The ends lost 3 bases at V and 5 bases at J; junction bases unmatched: 6. The CDR3 has 15 residues. Per the germline V gene, CDR1 is SGDLS and CDR2 is YYNGEE. CDR3 nucleotide sequence: TGTGCCAGCAGCGAGGGACAGGGGGTGCTGACTGAAGCTTTCTTT. Its translation: CASSEGQGVLTEAFF.

This clone was seen only once. V is TRBV7-6 and J is TRBJ2-3; D unresolved. Germline CDR1 reads SGHVS; CDR2 reads FNYEAQ. CDR3 length equals 15 residues. V shed 5 bases and J shed 1 base, with 13 bases lying between them. DNA of the CDR3: TGTGCCAGCAGCCTCCAGGTGACCGGCACAGATACGCAGTATTTT. This translates into CASSLQVTGTDTQYF.

The J gene is TRBJ1-5, the V gene TRBV7-2; 8 positions match TRBD1. CDR1 is SGHTA and CDR2 is FQGNSA in the germline V gene. This CDR3 is built from 14 residues. The V segment lost 4 bases and the J segment 4 bases; nucleotides outside the gene matches: 3. The CDR3 DNA reads as TGTGCCAGCAGCTCCGGGACAGGAAATCAGCCCCAGCATTTT. Its translation is CASSSGTGNQPQHF. Based on the CDR3 plus reference TRBV7-2 and TRBJ1-5, the full variable domain is GAGVSQSPSNKVTEKGKDVELRCDPISGHTALYWYRQSLGQGLEFLIYFQGNSAPDKSGLPSDRFSAERTGGSVSTLTIQRTQQEDSAVYLCASSSGTGNQPQHFGDGTRLSIL.

This chain joins TRBV5-4 and TRBJ2-5, with TRBD1 matching over 8 bases. CDR1 and CDR2 (germline): SGHNT, YYREEE (reference sequence). The CDR3 has 15 residues. The V gene end was trimmed by 1 base and the J gene end by 4 bases; junction bases not matched to a gene: 6. The CDR3 sequence is CASSLSRGRGETQYF. DNA of the CDR3: TGTGCCAGCAGCTTGAGCAGGGGGCGCGGAGAGACCCAGTACTTC.

The chain combines TRBV5-1 with TRBJ2-7; a possible D gene is TRBD2 (6 bases). Germline loops: CDR1 SGHRS, CDR2 YFSETQ. V gave up 1 base and J gave up 5 bases, with 13 bases separating them. This CDR3 has 14 residues. CDR3 in amino acids: CASSLLGGVDEQYF. Written as DNA, the CDR3 is TGCGCCAGCAGCTTGTTGGGGGGAGTGGACGAGCAGTACTTC.

V is TRBV11-2 and J is TRBJ2-5, with a possible D match to TRBD1 (5 bases). V was pared by 5 bases and J by 1 base, with 11 bases between. This CDR3 is built from 14 residues. Germline values: CDR1 SGHAT, CDR2 FQNNGV. The CDR3 coding sequence is TGTGCCAGCAGCACGACAGATACCCAAGAGACCCAGTACTTC. Protein: CASSTTDTQETQYF.

The chain carries TRBV7-6 and TRBJ2-3; 7 positions match TRBD2. V gave up 1 base and J gave up 6 bases; unmatched junction bases: 4. Looked up from germline, CDR1 is SGHVS and CDR2 is FNYEAQ. The CDR3 totals 14 residues. For the CDR3, the DNA is TGTGCCAGCAGCTTAGTGACTAGCTTTGATACGCAGTATTTT. Translated, it gives CASSLVTSFDTQYF. The full variable domain, rest sourced from reference TRBV7-6 and TRBJ2-3, is GAGVSQSPRYKVTKRGQDVALRCDPISGHVSLYWYRQALGQGPEFLTYFNYEAQQDKSGLPNDRFSAERPEGSISTLTIQRTEQRDSAMYRCASSLVTSFDTQYFGPGTRLTVL.

To note about this clone: A much larger clone differs from this one at a single base, so this may be a read error. The rearrangement uses TRBV11-3 and TRBJ2-5; D remains ambiguous. V was trimmed by 0 bases and J by 4 bases, leaving 0 bases between them. CDR1 and CDR2 (germline): SGHNT, YENEEA. The CDR3 is 11 amino acids. CDR3 residues: CASSLEETQYF. CDR3 nucleotides: TGTGCCAGCAGCTTAGAAGAGACCCAGTACTTC.